Below, one T cell receptor beta chain is given with its context. Antigen specificity is unknown. The sample belongs to a study of T cell responses to AZD1222 COVID-19 vaccine. The CDR3 sequence is 13 residues long. Per germline, CDR1 SQVTM and CDR2 ANQGSEA. Trimming shortened V by 2 bases and J by 5 bases, and 11 bases separated the two germline ends. Notes on the study in general: Mostly white British, mostly female donors; authors suggested clonal diversity may be underestimated. Samples come after the peak T cell response, not at day 14.

The table came from immunoSEQ multiplex PCR; TCRdb's copy has only in-frame clones and leaves some out. The table lists approximately 93,000 clones, over 85% of them singletons. This clonotype was sampled from an adult who received the AZD1222 COVID-19 vaccine. Sequenced material: peripheral blood, taken 28 days after the second AZD1222 dose. This chain uses TRBV29-1 with TRBJ2-3; D call uncertain. The CDR3 here is CSVEIGPLDTQYF. The CDR3 bases are TGCAGCGTTGAAATAGGCCCGTTAGATACGCAGTATTTT.